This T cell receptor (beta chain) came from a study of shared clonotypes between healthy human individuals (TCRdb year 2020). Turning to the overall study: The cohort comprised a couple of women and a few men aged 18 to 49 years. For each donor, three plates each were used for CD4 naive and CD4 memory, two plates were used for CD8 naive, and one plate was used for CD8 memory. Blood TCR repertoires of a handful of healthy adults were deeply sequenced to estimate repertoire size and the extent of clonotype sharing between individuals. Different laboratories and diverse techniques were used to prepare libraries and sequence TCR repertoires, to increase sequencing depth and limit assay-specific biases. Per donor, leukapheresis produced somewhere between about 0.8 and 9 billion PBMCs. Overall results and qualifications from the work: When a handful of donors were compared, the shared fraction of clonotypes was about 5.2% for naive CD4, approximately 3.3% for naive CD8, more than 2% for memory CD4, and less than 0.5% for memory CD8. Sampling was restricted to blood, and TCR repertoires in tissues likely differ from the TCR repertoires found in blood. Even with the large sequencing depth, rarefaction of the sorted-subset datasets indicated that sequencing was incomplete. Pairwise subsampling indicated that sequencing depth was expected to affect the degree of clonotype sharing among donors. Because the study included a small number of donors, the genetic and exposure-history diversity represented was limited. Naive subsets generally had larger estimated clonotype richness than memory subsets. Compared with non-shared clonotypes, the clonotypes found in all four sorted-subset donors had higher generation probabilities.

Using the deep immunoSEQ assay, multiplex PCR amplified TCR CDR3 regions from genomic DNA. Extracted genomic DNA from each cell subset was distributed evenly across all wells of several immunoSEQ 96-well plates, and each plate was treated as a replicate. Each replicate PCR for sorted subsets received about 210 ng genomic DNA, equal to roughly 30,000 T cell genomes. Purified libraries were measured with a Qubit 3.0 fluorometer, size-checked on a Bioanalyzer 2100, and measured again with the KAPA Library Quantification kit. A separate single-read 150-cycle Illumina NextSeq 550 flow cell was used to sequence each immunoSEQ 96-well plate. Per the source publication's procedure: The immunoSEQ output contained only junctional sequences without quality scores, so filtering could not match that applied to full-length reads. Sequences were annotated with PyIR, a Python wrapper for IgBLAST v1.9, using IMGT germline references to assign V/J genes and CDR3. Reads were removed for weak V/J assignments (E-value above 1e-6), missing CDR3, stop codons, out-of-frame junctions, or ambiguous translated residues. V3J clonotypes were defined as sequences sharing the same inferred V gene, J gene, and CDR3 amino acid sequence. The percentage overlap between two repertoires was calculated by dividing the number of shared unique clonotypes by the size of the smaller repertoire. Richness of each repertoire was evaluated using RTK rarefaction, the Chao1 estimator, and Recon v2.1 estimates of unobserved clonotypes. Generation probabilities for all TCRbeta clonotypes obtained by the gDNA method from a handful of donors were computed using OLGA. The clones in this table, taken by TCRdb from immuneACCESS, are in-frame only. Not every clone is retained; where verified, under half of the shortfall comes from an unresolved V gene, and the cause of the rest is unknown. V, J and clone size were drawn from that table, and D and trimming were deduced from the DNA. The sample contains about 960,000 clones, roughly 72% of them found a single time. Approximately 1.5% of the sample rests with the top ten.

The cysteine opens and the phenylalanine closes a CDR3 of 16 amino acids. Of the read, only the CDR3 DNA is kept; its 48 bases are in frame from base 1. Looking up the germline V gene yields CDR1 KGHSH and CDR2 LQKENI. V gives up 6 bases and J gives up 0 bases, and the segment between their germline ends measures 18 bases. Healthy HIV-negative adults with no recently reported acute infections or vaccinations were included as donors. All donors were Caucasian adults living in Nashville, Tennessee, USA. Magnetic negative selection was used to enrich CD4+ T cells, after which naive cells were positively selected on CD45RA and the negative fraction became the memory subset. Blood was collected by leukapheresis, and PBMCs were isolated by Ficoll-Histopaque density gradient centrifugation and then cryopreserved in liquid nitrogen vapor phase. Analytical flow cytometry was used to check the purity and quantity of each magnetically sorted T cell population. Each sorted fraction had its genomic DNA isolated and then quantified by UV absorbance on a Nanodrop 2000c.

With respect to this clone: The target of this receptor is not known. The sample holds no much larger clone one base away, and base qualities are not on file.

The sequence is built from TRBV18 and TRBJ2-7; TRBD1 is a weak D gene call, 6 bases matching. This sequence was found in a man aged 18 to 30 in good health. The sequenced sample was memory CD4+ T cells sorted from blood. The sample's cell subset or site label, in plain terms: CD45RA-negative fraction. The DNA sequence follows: TGTGCCAGCTCGCCTGTCGTGGGACACTCCTCCTACGAGCAGTACTTC. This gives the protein CASSPVVGHSSYEQYF.